The rows below give T cell receptor beta chains drawn from one sample of a study of blood T cells in healthy people across ages. TCRdb recomputed calls from the 5' RACE reads with MiXCR, one row per CDR3 protein. The table shows some 930,000 distinct CDR3 sequences, with about 27% occurring only once. The same sample was also studied in work on T cells of mothers and their children.

Sample: blood. Receptors were obtained from a woman in her forties in good health. The CDR3 runs from the conserved cysteine through the conserved F or W. The D gene is left open where the match is weak. A row's size may be missing; if present it is once, few, many or a size class.

size,V,J,D,CDR3,DNA
NA,TRBV7-6,TRBJ1-2,NA,CASSLGAGEGYTF,TGTGCCAGCAGCTTAGGGGCAGGGGAAGGCTACACCTTC
NA,TRBV19,TRBJ1-5,NA,CASSIRPNQPQHF,TGTGCCAGTAGTATCAGGCCCAATCAGCCCCAGCATTTT
NA,TRBV28,TRBJ2-7,TRBD2,CASGEGKRYYEQYF,TGTGCCAGCGGGGAGGGAAAGCGTTACTACGAGCAGTACTTC
NA,TRBV28,TRBJ2-7,NA,CASSSPRPESSYEQYF,TGTGCCAGCAGTTCACCTCGGCCAGAGAGCTCCTACGAGCAGTACTTC
many,TRBV7-9,TRBJ2-1,NA,CASSLGANEQFF,TGTGCCAGCAGCTTAGGAGCCAATGAGCAGTTCTTC
NA,TRBV20-1,TRBJ2-3,NA,CSARAGPADADTQYF,TGCAGTGCTAGAGCAGGACCAGCGGACGCAGATACGCAGTATTTT
NA,TRBV7-2,TRBJ1-4,NA,CASSLDSSRAVGEKLFF,TGTGCCAGCAGCTTAGATTCATCCCGGGCCGTCGGGGAAAAACTGTTTTTT
NA,TRBV5-1,TRBJ1-1,TRBD1,CASSLQGQGVINTEAFF,TGCGCCAGCAGCTTGCAGGGACAGGGTGTGATAAACACTGAAGCTTTCTTT
few,TRBV7-3,TRBJ1-2,TRBD1,CASSSQTGGYGYTF,TGTGCCAGCAGCTCCCAGACAGGGGGCTATGGCTACACCTTC
few,TRBV3-1,TRBJ2-5,NA,CASSEGVREGQETQYF,TGTGCCAGCAGCGAGGGGGTTCGAGAGGGGCAAGAGACCCAGTACTTC
many,TRBV5-1,TRBJ2-5,NA,CASSLAGQGGETQYF,TGCGCCAGCAGCCTAGCGGGACAGGGCGGCGAGACCCAGTACTTC
NA,TRBV4-2,TRBJ2-1,TRBD2,CASSQESGGAEFF,TGTGCCAGCAGCCAAGAAAGCGGGGGGGCCGAGTTCTTC